The 9 T cell receptor beta chains below come from one sample, sequenced in a study of a mutant IDH1 vaccine in newly diagnosed glioma. Assay: immunoSEQ multiplex PCR; the TCRdb copy retains only in-frame clones and omits some. The sample has some 35,000 clones, more than 80% seen once. Specified time point: week 5, during vaccination. The content of each vaccine dose was 300 ug of mutant IDH1 20-mer peptide, and topical imiquimod accompanied it. No antigen has been assigned to these receptors. The specimen comprised PBMCs, sampled from a glioma patient whose treatment included an IDH1 peptide vaccine. These receptors originate from a man in his forties or fifties with glioma.

The sample holds one count of this clone. The gene calls are TRBV7-2 and TRBJ2-5; 8 bases fit TRBD2. The CDR3 spans 15 residues. V shed 1 base, J shed 3 bases, and the junction held 4 bases outside the gene matches. Per germline, CDR1 SGHTA and CDR2 FQGNSA. CDR3 sequence reads: CASSLGGRGEETQYF. The CDR3 bases are TGTGCCAGCAGCTTAGGAGGGCGGGGGGAAGAGACCCAGTACTTC.

The chain recombines TRBV7-7 with TRBJ2-3; 8 bases match TRBD1. Trimming at V came to 2 bases and at J to 2 bases, leaving 12 bases not matched to a gene. The CDR3 is made up of 18 amino acids. Germline V lookup: CDR1 SSHAT, CDR2 FNYEAQ (reference sequence). CDR3: CASSLTFRTGTYTDTQYF. CDR3 in DNA: TGTGCCAGCAGCTTAACCTTTCGGACAGGGACGTACACAGATACGCAGTATTTT. The full variable domain, rest sourced from reference TRBV7-7 and TRBJ2-3, is GAGVSQSPRYKVTKRGQDVTLRCDPISSHATLYWYQQALGQGPEFLTYFNYEAQPDKSGLPSDRFSAERPEGSISTLTIQRTEQRDSAMYRCASSLTFRTGTYTDTQYFGPGTRLTVL.

This clone was detected only once. The J gene is TRBJ2-5, the V gene TRBV5-1, with 12 bases aligning to TRBD2. V lost 7 bases, J lost 5 bases, and 9 bases stayed unmatched. Germline loops: CDR1 SGHRS, CDR2 YFSETQ. CDR3 length equals 15 residues. The CDR3 loop is CASGETSGGFETQYF. The CDR3 region has the DNA TGCGCCAGCGGGGAGACTAGCGGGGGTTTTGAGACCCAGTACTTC. The whole variable domain, remainder taken from reference TRBV5-1 and TRBJ2-5, is KAGVTQTPRYLIKTRGQQVTLSCSPISGHRSVSWYQQTPGQGLQFLFEYFSETQRNKGNFPGRFSGRQFSNSRSEMNVSTLELGDSALYLCASGETSGGFETQYFGPGTRLLVL.

This clone was detected only once. The chain employs TRBV5-4 and TRBJ1-2; D gene uncertain. This CDR3 has 13 residues. Germline V gene data show CDR1 as SGHNT and CDR2 as YYREEE (reference sequence). Trimming removed 0 bases at V and 4 bases at J, with 7 bases between. CDR3 DNA: TGTGCCAGCAGCTTGGTCGCTAGCTATGGCTACACCTTC. Encoded protein: CASSLVASYGYTF. Full variable domain (outside the CDR3, taken from reference TRBV5-4 and TRBJ1-2): ETGVTQSPTHLIKTRGQQVTLRCSSQSGHNTVSWYQQALGQGPQFIFQYYREEENGRGNFPPRFSGLQFPNYSSELNVNALELDDSALYLCASSLVASYGYTFGSGTRLTVV.

The chain joins TRBV15 to TRBJ1-1; 10 bases agree with TRBD1. The CDR3 contains 16 residues. Trimming removed 2 bases from V and 0 bases from J; junction bases left unmatched: 3. Germline V CDR1 and CDR2: LNHNV, YYDKDF (reference sequence). DNA of the CDR3: TGTGCCACCAGCAGACAGACAGGGGGCATGAACACTGAAGCTTTCTTT. Protein sequence: CATSRQTGGMNTEAFF.

This clone was detected once. V usage is TRBV6-1 and J usage is TRBJ1-1; D is ambiguous. V gave up 4 bases and J gave up 0 bases, with 6 bases separating them. The germline V gene has CDR1 MNHNS and CDR2 SASEGT. The CDR3 contains 13 residues. CDR3 region: CASSGTVNTEAFF. The CDR3, as DNA: TGTGCCAGCAGTGGGACTGTGAACACTGAAGCTTTCTTT.

The chain combines TRBV6-5 with TRBJ1-5, with unresolved D. Looked up from germline, CDR1 is MNHEY and CDR2 is SVGAGI. The CDR3 sequence is 15 residues long. Trimming removed 6 bases from V and 2 bases from J, with 14 bases in between. CDR3 coding DNA: TGTGCCAGCAGCCGCGCGTGGGTGGGCAATCAGCCCCAGCATTTT. It translates to CASSRAWVGNQPQHF.

The rearrangement links TRBV7-2 to TRBJ2-1; the match to TRBD2 covers 13 bases. CDR1 is SGHTA and CDR2 is FQGNSA in the germline V gene. V lost 4 bases, J lost 6 bases, and 9 bases stayed unmatched. The length of the CDR3 is 17 residues. This chain's CDR3 is CASSSGLAGVSSNEQFF. The CDR3 nucleotides are TGTGCCAGCAGCTCCGGACTAGCGGGAGTATCAAGCAATGAGCAGTTCTTC.

This clone was seen a handful of times. The gene calls are TRBV4-3 and TRBJ2-3, with 8 bases fitting TRBD1. This CDR3 comprises 14 residues. V dropped 4 bases and J dropped 1; count of bases not matched to a gene: 1. Germline V gives CDR1 LGHNA, CDR2 YSLEER. For the CDR3, the DNA is TGCGCCAGCAGCCCGGGACAGGGCACAGATACGCAGTATTTT. Translated: CASSPGQGTDTQYF.